The rows below give T cell receptor beta chains drawn from one sample of a study of cytomegalovirus exposure and HLA in healthy donors. Only in-frame clones appear in the TCRdb table, and some are missing; sequencing was by immunoSEQ multiplex PCR. The data contain over 200,000 clones, around 87% of them singletons. Sequencing was performed on PBMCs. The source is a young woman in good health and CMV-seropositive. The CDR3 runs from the conserved cysteine through the conserved F or W. The order of the fields is CDR3 DNA, CDR3 protein, clone size, J gene, D gene, V gene. The D gene is left open where the match is weak. Clone size, where shown, is once, few, many, or a class for clones that have expanded.

CDR3 DNA: TGCGCCAGCAGCATCTCCGGGACAGGGAAAGGCGGTGAGCAGTTCTTC
CDR3 protein: CASSISGTGKGGEQFF
clone size: NA
J gene: TRBJ2-1
D gene: TRBD1
V gene: TRBV10-1

CDR3 DNA: TGTGCCAGCAGTGGGGCCGGGACAGGGGTCTACGAGCAGTACTTC
CDR3 protein: CASSGAGTGVYEQYF
clone size: NA
J gene: TRBJ2-7
D gene: TRBD1
V gene: TRBV7-9

CDR3 DNA: TGCGCCAGCAGCCTCGGGGGAGGGGCCTACGAGCAGTACTTC
CDR3 protein: CASSLGGGAYEQYF
clone size: few
J gene: TRBJ2-7
D gene: TRBD2
V gene: TRBV4-1

CDR3 DNA: TGTGCCAGCAGTCGTGGGACAGACAATGAGCAGTTCTTC
CDR3 protein: CASSRGTDNEQFF
clone size: NA
J gene: TRBJ2-1
D gene: TRBD1
V gene: TRBV6-5

CDR3 DNA: TGCGCCAGCAGCGTAATGACAGGGGACAATCAGCCCCAGCATTTT
CDR3 protein: CASSVMTGDNQPQHF
clone size: NA
J gene: TRBJ1-5
D gene: TRBD1
V gene: TRBV5-1

CDR3 DNA: TGTGCCAGCAGGCGACAGGGGATGCGGGAGCAGTACTTC
CDR3 protein: CASRRQGMREQYF
clone size: NA
J gene: TRBJ2-7
D gene: TRBD1
V gene: TRBV6-1

CDR3 DNA: TGCGCCAGCAGCTTGGGGGTGGGCGAAAAACTGTTTTTT
CDR3 protein: CASSLGVGEKLFF
clone size: NA
J gene: TRBJ1-4
D gene: NA
V gene: TRBV5-1

CDR3 DNA: TGTGCCAGCAGCTTAGTAACAGAAGTCATGAACACTGAAGCTTTCTTT
CDR3 protein: CASSLVTEVMNTEAFF
clone size: NA
J gene: TRBJ1-1
D gene: NA
V gene: TRBV7-6

CDR3 DNA: TGCGCCAGCAGCCTCGTCCCCGGAGAGGTGCCCCAGCATTTT
CDR3 protein: CASSLVPGEVPQHF
clone size: NA
J gene: TRBJ1-5
D gene: NA
V gene: TRBV5-1

CDR3 DNA: TGTGCCAGCAGCCCCAGAACTAGCGGGAGGACCCCGGAGACCCAGTACTTC
CDR3 protein: CASSPRTSGRTPETQYF
clone size: NA
J gene: TRBJ2-5
D gene: TRBD2
V gene: TRBV11-2

CDR3 DNA: TGTGCCAGCAGCAATACGGAGGGCGGCGAGCAGTACTTC
CDR3 protein: CASSNTEGGEQYF
clone size: NA
J gene: TRBJ2-7
D gene: NA
V gene: TRBV6-1

CDR3 DNA: TGTGCCAGCAGTTTAGGGACACCTTTTGATGGCTACACCTTC
CDR3 protein: CASSLGTPFDGYTF
clone size: NA
J gene: TRBJ1-2
D gene: NA
V gene: TRBV27

CDR3 DNA: TGTGCCAGCAGCAAAGTGACTTCCGGGGAGCTGTTTTTT
CDR3 protein: CASSKVTSGELFF
clone size: NA
J gene: TRBJ2-2
D gene: NA
V gene: TRBV4-2

CDR3 DNA: TGTGCCAGCAGTCATGGACGGGAGGGATCTCCGCCGGGAGAGCAGTACTTC
CDR3 protein: CASSHGREGSPPGEQYF
clone size: NA
J gene: TRBJ2-7
D gene: TRBD2
V gene: TRBV27

CDR3 DNA: TGTGCCAGCAGTCGCCGGACAGGGCCCACCGGGGAGCTGTTTTTT
CDR3 protein: CASSRRTGPTGELFF
clone size: NA
J gene: TRBJ2-2
D gene: TRBD1
V gene: TRBV27

CDR3 DNA: TGCGCCAGCAGCCACCGGGACAGGACCGGGGAGCTGTTTTTT
CDR3 protein: CASSHRDRTGELFF
clone size: NA
J gene: TRBJ2-2
D gene: TRBD1
V gene: TRBV4-1

CDR3 DNA: TGTGCCAGCAGCGTTCAGCGGTCCATGAACACTGAAGCTTTCTTT
CDR3 protein: CASSVQRSMNTEAFF
clone size: NA
J gene: TRBJ1-1
D gene: NA
V gene: TRBV9

CDR3 DNA: TGTGCCAGCAGCTTAGCCGACAGCTACGAGCAGTACTTC
CDR3 protein: CASSLADSYEQYF
clone size: NA
J gene: TRBJ2-7
D gene: NA
V gene: TRBV7-2

CDR3 DNA: TGTGCCTGGCACCAGTCAACTAATGAAAAACTGTTTTTT
CDR3 protein: CAWHQSTNEKLFF
clone size: NA
J gene: TRBJ1-4
D gene: NA
V gene: TRBV30

CDR3 DNA: TGTGCCAGCAGAGACGAAGGCGGGAGGGCCTACGAGCAGTACTTC
CDR3 protein: CASRDEGGRAYEQYF
clone size: NA
J gene: TRBJ2-7
D gene: TRBD2
V gene: TRBV2

CDR3 DNA: TGTGCCAGTAGGGCGGATCCGGATGGCTACACCTTC
CDR3 protein: CASRADPDGYTF
clone size: NA
J gene: TRBJ1-2
D gene: NA
V gene: TRBV19

CDR3 DNA: TGTGCCAGCCTCACTCTCCGCTATGGCTACACCTTC
CDR3 protein: CASLTLRYGYTF
clone size: NA
J gene: TRBJ1-2
D gene: NA
V gene: TRBV2

CDR3 DNA: TGTGCCAGCAGCCCCCACGGTGGCGAGCAGTACTTC
CDR3 protein: CASSPHGGEQYF
clone size: NA
J gene: TRBJ2-7
D gene: NA
V gene: TRBV7-9

CDR3 DNA: TGTGCCAGCAGTTACATCGGGACAGGGGGCGGGGAGACCCAGTACTTC
CDR3 protein: CASSYIGTGGGETQYF
clone size: NA
J gene: TRBJ2-5
D gene: TRBD1
V gene: TRBV6-8

CDR3 DNA: TGTGCCAGCAGTTTCCAGGGCTCACCCCAGCATTTT
CDR3 protein: CASSFQGSPQHF
clone size: NA
J gene: TRBJ1-5
D gene: NA
V gene: TRBV6-1

CDR3 DNA: TGTGCCAGCGCTCGTACACAAGAGACCCAGTACTTC
CDR3 protein: CASARTQETQYF
clone size: NA
J gene: TRBJ2-5
D gene: NA
V gene: TRBV6-1

CDR3 DNA: TGTGCCAGCAGCTTGGAACGGACAGGTCGGCGGGGCTACACCTTC
CDR3 protein: CASSLERTGRRGYTF
clone size: NA
J gene: TRBJ1-2
D gene: TRBD1
V gene: TRBV11-2

CDR3 DNA: TGTGCCAGCTCCACCAGGGCATCGCCTGGAAACACCATATATTTT
CDR3 protein: CASSTRASPGNTIYF
clone size: once
J gene: TRBJ1-3
D gene: NA
V gene: TRBV11-2

CDR3 DNA: TGTGCCAGCAGTGGCGGGACCGCGAATGAAAAACTGTTTTTT
CDR3 protein: CASSGGTANEKLFF
clone size: NA
J gene: TRBJ1-4
D gene: NA
V gene: TRBV25-1

CDR3 DNA: TGTGCCAGCAGCTTAGAGGGTCGGGACGAGCAGTACTTC
CDR3 protein: CASSLEGRDEQYF
clone size: NA
J gene: TRBJ2-7
D gene: NA
V gene: TRBV11-2

CDR3 DNA: TGTGCCAGCAGTTACGGCCAGGACACTGAAGCTTTCTTT
CDR3 protein: CASSYGQDTEAFF
clone size: NA
J gene: TRBJ1-1
D gene: NA
V gene: TRBV6-5

CDR3 DNA: TGCGCCAGCAGCCCTAGAGACAGGGCCGGCCAGCCCCAGCATTTT
CDR3 protein: CASSPRDRAGQPQHF
clone size: NA
J gene: TRBJ1-5
D gene: TRBD1
V gene: TRBV4-1

CDR3 DNA: TGTGCCAGCAGCCTGGGGGGGCCTACCTATGGCTACACCTTC
CDR3 protein: CASSLGGPTYGYTF
clone size: NA
J gene: TRBJ1-2
D gene: NA
V gene: TRBV7-2

CDR3 DNA: TGTGCCAGCAGTTTATCGCCCGGCACCGGGGAGCTGTTTTTT
CDR3 protein: CASSLSPGTGELFF
clone size: NA
J gene: TRBJ2-2
D gene: NA
V gene: TRBV27

CDR3 DNA: TGTGCCTGGGAAATTGGCTCCGTGACGGGGGGTAACAATGAGCAGTTCTTC
CDR3 protein: CAWEIGSVTGGNNEQFF
clone size: NA
J gene: TRBJ2-1
D gene: TRBD2
V gene: TRBV30

CDR3 DNA: TGTGCCAGCAGACGGAGAGATGAAAAACTGTTTTTT
CDR3 protein: CASRRRDEKLFF
clone size: NA
J gene: TRBJ1-4
D gene: NA
V gene: TRBV19

CDR3 DNA: TGTGCCAGCAGTTACTCGAGGCAGGGTGTCTACGAGCAGTACTTC
CDR3 protein: CASSYSRQGVYEQYF
clone size: NA
J gene: TRBJ2-7
D gene: NA
V gene: TRBV6-5

CDR3 DNA: TGTGCCAGCTCACCATACCCCCCCGGGACTAGCTTTGAGGAGCTGTTTTTT
CDR3 protein: CASSPYPPGTSFEELFF
clone size: NA
J gene: TRBJ2-2
D gene: TRBD2
V gene: TRBV18

CDR3 DNA: TGTGCCAGCACCTCTGGGGGGGTAGGAGGATATGGTGACGGGTTCTTT
CDR3 protein: CASTSGGVGGYGDGFF
clone size: NA
J gene: TRBJ1-1
D gene: NA
V gene: TRBV7-9

CDR3 DNA: TGCAGCGTTGAACCCGGACAGGGCACTGAAGCTTTCTTT
CDR3 protein: CSVEPGQGTEAFF
clone size: once
J gene: TRBJ1-1
D gene: TRBD1
V gene: TRBV29-1

CDR3 DNA: TGTGCCAGCAGGCCTGGGGGGAGTGGTAACAATGAGCAGTTCTTC
CDR3 protein: CASRPGGSGNNEQFF
clone size: NA
J gene: TRBJ2-1
D gene: NA
V gene: TRBV7-2

CDR3 DNA: TGTGCCAGCAGCGTAGGGACAGGCTATGGCTACACCTTC
CDR3 protein: CASSVGTGYGYTF
clone size: few
J gene: TRBJ1-2
D gene: TRBD1
V gene: TRBV9

CDR3 DNA: TGTGCCACCCTAGCGGGAGGCACCGGGGAGCTGTTTTTT
CDR3 protein: CATLAGGTGELFF
clone size: NA
J gene: TRBJ2-2
D gene: TRBD2
V gene: TRBV4-2

CDR3 DNA: TGTGCCAGCAGTTCTAGCGGGAGCTCTGCGGATGAGCAGTTCTTC
CDR3 protein: CASSSSGSSADEQFF
clone size: NA
J gene: TRBJ2-1
D gene: TRBD2
V gene: TRBV27

CDR3 DNA: TGTGCCAGCAGACCCGACAGCTACGAGCAGTACTTC
CDR3 protein: CASRPDSYEQYF
clone size: NA
J gene: TRBJ2-7
D gene: NA
V gene: TRBV6-6

CDR3 DNA: TGTGCCAGCAGCTTGTGGGCGGTGGCGGGGAATGGCTACACCTTC
CDR3 protein: CASSLWAVAGNGYTF
clone size: once
J gene: TRBJ1-2
D gene: NA
V gene: TRBV5-6

CDR3 DNA: TGTGCCAGCAGCCAACCTCCGGGGCAGGGGGTTGATGGCTACACCTTC
CDR3 protein: CASSQPPGQGVDGYTF
clone size: NA
J gene: TRBJ1-2
D gene: TRBD1
V gene: TRBV4-2

CDR3 DNA: TGTGCCAGCAGCCATATGCAGGGCCCGAAGAATGAGCAGTTCTTC
CDR3 protein: CASSHMQGPKNEQFF
clone size: NA
J gene: TRBJ2-1
D gene: NA
V gene: TRBV14